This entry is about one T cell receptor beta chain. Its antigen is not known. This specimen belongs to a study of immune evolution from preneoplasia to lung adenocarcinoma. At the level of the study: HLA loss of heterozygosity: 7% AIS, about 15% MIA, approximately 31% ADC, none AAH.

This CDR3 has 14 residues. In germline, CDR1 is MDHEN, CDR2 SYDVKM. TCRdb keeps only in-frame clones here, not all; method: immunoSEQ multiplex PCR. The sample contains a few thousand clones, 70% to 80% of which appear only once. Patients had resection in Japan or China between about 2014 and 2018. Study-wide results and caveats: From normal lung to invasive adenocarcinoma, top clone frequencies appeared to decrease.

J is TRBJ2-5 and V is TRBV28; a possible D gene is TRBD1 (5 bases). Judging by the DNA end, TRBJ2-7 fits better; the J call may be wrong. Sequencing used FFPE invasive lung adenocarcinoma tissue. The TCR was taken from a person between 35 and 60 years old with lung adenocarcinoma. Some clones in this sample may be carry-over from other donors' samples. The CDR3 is CASSQGQLAYEQYF. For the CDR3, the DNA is TGTGCCAGCAGCCAGGGTCAACTCGCCTACGAGCAGTACTTC.